These 20 T cell receptor beta chains were all obtained from the same sample, sequenced in a study of blood T cell repertoires in COVID-19. Here immunoSEQ multiplex PCR was the method, and the copy in TCRdb shows in-frame clones only, minus some. This sample carries more than 150,000 clones, approximately 80% of them seen once, and the ten largest clones take around a tenth. Specimen: peripheral blood. Every receptor here comes from a woman in her forties or fifties with acute or convalescent COVID-19.

The V call is TRBV3-1 (or the pseudogene TRBV3-2), the J call TRBJ2-1; possibly TRBD2 for D (6 bases). Trimming cost V 3 bases and J 5 bases, with 14 bases left between them. Germline-derived CDR1 and CDR2 are LGHDT and YNNKEL (reference sequence). This CDR3 is 15 amino acids long. CDR3 protein: CASSQFTGGNNEQFF. In DNA form, the CDR3 reads TGTGCCAGCAGCCAGTTTACCGGGGGTAACAATGAGCAGTTCTTC.

The chain combines TRBV28 with TRBJ2-7, with D perhaps matching TRBD2 (6 bases). The V gene lost 6 bases and the J gene lost 0 bases, with 12 bases spanning the gap. The CDR3 contains 14 residues. Germline CDR1 is MDHEN and CDR2 is SYDVKM. DNA for the CDR3: TGTGCCAGCAGCGGGAGTGCCCCCTCCTACGAGCAGTACTTC. It is translated as CASSGSAPSYEQYF.

The chain links TRBV7-2 to TRBJ2-7; perhaps TRBD1 as D (5 bases). Germline lookup yields CDR1 SGHTA and CDR2 FQGNSA. The CDR3 has 15 amino acids. Trimming stripped 4 bases from V and 2 bases from J, with 15 bases between. CDR3 bases: TGTGCCAGCAGCTCCCAGTTGGGGCCCACCTACGAGCAGTACTTC. It translates to CASSSQLGPTYEQYF.

V and J are TRBV2 and TRBJ1-6; D not certain. V dropped 5 bases and J dropped 0 bases, with 8 bases sitting between them. This CDR3 spans 15 amino acids. Germline V gene data show CDR1 as SNHLY and CDR2 as FYNNEI. CDR3 in amino acids: CASSTASSYNSPLHF. In DNA form, the CDR3 reads TGTGCCAGCAGTACAGCAAGCTCCTATAATTCACCCCTCCACTTT.

V and J are TRBV11-2 and TRBJ1-6; 7 bases are a match to TRBD1. Germline CDR1 SGHAT, CDR2 FQNNGV. The CDR3 totals 16 residues. With 0 bases clipped from V and 7 bases from J, the junction kept 6 bases outside the gene matches. CDR3 loop: CASSLEGGVLNSPLHF. CDR3 in DNA: TGTGCCAGCAGCTTAGAAGGGGGCGTTTTAAATTCACCCCTCCACTTT.

V and J are TRBV27 and TRBJ2-6; TRBD1 matches 9 bases. The J segment lost 2 bases and the V segment lost 2 bases, leaving 1 base of the junction unmatched. The CDR3 has 16 amino acids. Germline CDR1 reads MNHEY; CDR2 reads SMNVEV (reference sequence). The CDR3 nucleotides are TGTGCCAGCAGTTTAGGGACAGGGACTGGGGCCAACGTCCTGACTTTC. The encoded protein is CASSLGTGTGANVLTF.

The V call is TRBV19, the J call TRBJ2-2; TRBD1 agrees at 7 bases. The CDR3 length is 15 residues. CDR1 and CDR2 from the germline V gene are LNHDA and SQIVND (reference sequence). With 9 bases clipped from V and 3 bases from J, the junction kept 10 bases outside the gene matches. For the CDR3, the DNA is TGTGCCAGCAACCGGGGACAGACCTACACCGGGGAGCTGTTTTTT. This sequence encodes CASNRGQTYTGELFF.

This clone was seen only once. The V gene is TRBV4-1, the J gene TRBJ1-1; 10 bases map to TRBD1. Germline trimming cut 3 bases from V and 3 bases from J; bases unmatched to any gene: 4. Germline V lookup: CDR1 MGHRA, CDR2 YSYEKL. CDR3 length: 15 residues. The DNA of the CDR3 is TGCGCCAGCAGCCACCCAGGACAGGGGGACACTGAAGCTTTCTTT. Its translation is CASSHPGQGDTEAFF.

The rearrangement joins TRBV28 to TRBJ2-1; tentatively, D is TRBD1 (6 bases). CDR3 length: 15 residues. CDR1 is MDHEN and CDR2 is SYDVKM in the germline V gene. Trimming removed 6 bases at V and 4 bases at J, with 16 bases between. CDR3 in DNA: TGTGCCAGCAGGCCACAGGGATCAGGGTACAATGAGCAGTTCTTC. Translation gives CASRPQGSGYNEQFF.

The chain uses TRBV5-1 and TRBJ2-1; no firm D call. Trimming shortened V by 1 base and J by 2 bases, and 10 bases separated the two germline ends. The CDR3 spans 15 residues. Germline CDR1 SGHRS, CDR2 YFSETQ. The CDR3 here is CASSLMTSTYNEQFF. As DNA, the CDR3 is TGCGCCAGCAGCTTGATGACATCCACCTACAATGAGCAGTTCTTC.

The chain joins TRBV19 to TRBJ2-1, with TRBD2 matching over 8 bases. This CDR3 has 19 residues. Germline-derived CDR1 and CDR2 are LNHDA and SQIVND (reference sequence). The junction had 14 bases not matched to a gene; V was cut back by 4 bases and J by 0 bases. The CDR3 sequence: CASSTGLAQTPSSYNEQFF. The CDR3 region has the DNA TGTGCCAGTAGTACCGGACTAGCCCAAACTCCATCCTCCTACAATGAGCAGTTCTTC.

J is TRBJ1-6 and V is TRBV7-2; 7 bases match TRBD1. CDR1 is SGHTA and CDR2 is FQGNSA in the germline V gene. The CDR3 has 15 amino acids. V shed 5 bases, J shed 4 bases, and the junction held 5 bases outside the gene matches. CDR3 residues: CASSREGQYNSPLHF. The CDR3 DNA is TGTGCCAGCAGCCGGGAGGGACAGTATAATTCACCCCTCCACTTT.

This clone was found a few times. This chain links TRBV3-1 (or the pseudogene TRBV3-2) with TRBJ2-2; 9 bases are a match to TRBD1. The CDR3 spans 15 residues. V dropped 1 base and J dropped 6; count of bases not matched to a gene: 3. The germline gives CDR1 LGHDT, CDR2 YNNKEL (reference sequence). The CDR3 sequence is CASSQVGQGAGELFF. In DNA form, the CDR3 reads TGTGCCAGCAGCCAAGTGGGACAGGGAGCCGGGGAGCTGTTTTTT.

The chain joins TRBV2 to TRBJ2-2; 8 bases are shared with TRBD1. The germline gives CDR1 SNHLY, CDR2 FYNNEI. The CDR3 sequence is 14 residues long. V lost 7 bases and J lost 3; bases outside the gene matches: 4. The DNA of the CDR3 is TGTGCCAGCAACCCGGACAGGGACACCGGGGAGCTGTTTTTT. Translated: CASNPDRDTGELFF. Combining the CDR3 with reference TRBV2 and TRBJ2-2 gives the whole variable domain EPEVTQTPSHQVTQMGQEVILRCVPISNHLYFYWYRQILGQKVEFLVSFYNNEISEKSEIFDDQFSVERPDGSNFTLKIRSTKLEDSAMYFCASNPDRDTGELFFGEGSRLTVL.

This chain uses TRBV9 with TRBJ1-2, with a possible D match to TRBD1 (5 bases). The CDR3 length is 14 residues. Per the germline V gene, CDR1 is SGDLS and CDR2 is YYNGEE. V was cut by 2 bases and J by 8 bases, with 16 bases left in between. The CDR3: CASSVIRTGGGYTF. CDR3 coding DNA: TGTGCCAGCAGCGTCATTCGGACCGGGGGGGGCTACACCTTC.

The chain employs TRBV12-3 or TRBV12-4 and TRBJ1-5; tentative D call: TRBD1 (5 bases). The ends were cut back, 7 bases at V and 6 bases at J, with 13 bases in the middle. The CDR3 is 13 amino acids. The CDR3 DNA sequence: TGTGCCAGCAATCGGGCAGGGCCTCAGCCCCAGCATTTT. Protein sequence: CASNRAGPQPQHF.

The rearrangement joins TRBV5-5 to TRBJ1-5; 9 bases match TRBD1. V dropped 3 bases and J dropped 6; count of bases not matched to a gene: 7. CDR3 length: 15 residues. Germline CDR1 and CDR2: SGHKS and YYEKEE (reference sequence). The CDR3 region is CASSSGTGLGQPQHF. CDR3 in DNA: TGTGCCAGCAGCTCCGGGACAGGGCTGGGTCAGCCCCAGCATTTT.

The V and J genes are TRBV9 and TRBJ1-1, with D possibly matching TRBD1 (6 bases). Germline V gene sequence: CDR1 SGDLS, CDR2 YYNGEE. The CDR3 length is 14 residues. The V and J ends lost 4 bases and 8 bases respectively, with 18 bases between them. CDR3 amino acids: CASSPTIGGSEAFF. In DNA, the CDR3 is TGTGCCAGCAGCCCCACCATAGGGGGATCCGAAGCTTTCTTT.

The chain links TRBV3-1 (or the pseudogene TRBV3-2) to TRBJ1-3, with 7 bases aligning to TRBD1. Germline V lookup: CDR1 LGHDT, CDR2 YNNKEL (reference sequence). V was clipped by 1 base and J by 0 bases; unmatched bases: 6. The CDR3 has 17 residues. The CDR3 loop is CASSQGQGQSSGNTIYF. CDR3 bases: TGTGCCAGCAGCCAAGGACAGGGACAGAGCTCTGGAAACACCATATATTTT.

The J gene is TRBJ2-7, the V gene TRBV28, with 8 positions matching TRBD1. V dropped 5 bases and J dropped 4; count of bases not matched to a gene: 10. The CDR3 has 15 residues. Germline CDR1 reads MDHEN; CDR2 reads SYDVKM. The CDR3 sequence: CASSATGGPAYEQYF. In DNA, the CDR3 is TGTGCCAGCAGTGCTACAGGGGGTCCCGCGTACGAGCAGTACTTC.